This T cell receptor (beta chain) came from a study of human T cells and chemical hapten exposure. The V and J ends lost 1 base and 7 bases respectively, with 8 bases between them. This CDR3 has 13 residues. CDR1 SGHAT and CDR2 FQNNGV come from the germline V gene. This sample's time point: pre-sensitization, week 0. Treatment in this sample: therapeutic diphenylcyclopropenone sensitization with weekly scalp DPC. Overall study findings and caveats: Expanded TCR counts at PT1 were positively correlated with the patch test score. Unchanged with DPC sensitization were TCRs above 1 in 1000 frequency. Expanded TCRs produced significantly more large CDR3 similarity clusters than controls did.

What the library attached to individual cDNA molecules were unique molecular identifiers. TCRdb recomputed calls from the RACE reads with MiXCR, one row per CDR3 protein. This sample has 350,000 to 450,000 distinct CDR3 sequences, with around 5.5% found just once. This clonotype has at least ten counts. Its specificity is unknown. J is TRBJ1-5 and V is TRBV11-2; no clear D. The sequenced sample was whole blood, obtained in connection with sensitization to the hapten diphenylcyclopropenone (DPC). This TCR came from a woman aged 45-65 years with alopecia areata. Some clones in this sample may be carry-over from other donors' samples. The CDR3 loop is CASSLGTFQPQHF. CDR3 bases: TGTGCCAGCAGCTTAGGAACGTTCCAGCCCCAGCATTTT.